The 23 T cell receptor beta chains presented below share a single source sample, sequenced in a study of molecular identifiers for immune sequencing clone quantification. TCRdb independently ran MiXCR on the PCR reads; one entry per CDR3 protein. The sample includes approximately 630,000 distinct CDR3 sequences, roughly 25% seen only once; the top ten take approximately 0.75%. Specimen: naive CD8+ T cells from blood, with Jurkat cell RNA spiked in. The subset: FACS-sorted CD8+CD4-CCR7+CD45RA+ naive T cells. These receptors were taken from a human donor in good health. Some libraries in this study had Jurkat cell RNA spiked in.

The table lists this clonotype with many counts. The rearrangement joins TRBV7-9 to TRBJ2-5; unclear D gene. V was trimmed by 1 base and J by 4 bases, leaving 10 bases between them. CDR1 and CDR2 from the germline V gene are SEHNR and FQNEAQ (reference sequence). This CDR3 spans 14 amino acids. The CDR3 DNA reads TGTGCCAGCAGCTTAGTTGTGGTCCGAGAGACCCAGTACTTC. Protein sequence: CASSLVVVRETQYF.

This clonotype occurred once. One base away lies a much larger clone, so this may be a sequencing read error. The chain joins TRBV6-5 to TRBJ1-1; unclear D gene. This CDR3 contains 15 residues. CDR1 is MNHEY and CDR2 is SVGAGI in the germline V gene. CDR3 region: CASSGLRGERVEASF. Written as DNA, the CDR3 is TGTGCCAGCAGTGGCCTTCGAGGCGAGAGGGTTGAAGCTTCCTTT.

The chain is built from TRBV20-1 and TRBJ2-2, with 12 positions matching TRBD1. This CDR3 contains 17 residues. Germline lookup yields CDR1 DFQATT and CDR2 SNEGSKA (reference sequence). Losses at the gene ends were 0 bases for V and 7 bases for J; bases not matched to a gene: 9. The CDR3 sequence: CSARDLVGTGGIGELFF. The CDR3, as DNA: TGCAGTGCTAGAGATTTAGTCGGGACAGGGGGCATCGGGGAGCTGTTTTTT.

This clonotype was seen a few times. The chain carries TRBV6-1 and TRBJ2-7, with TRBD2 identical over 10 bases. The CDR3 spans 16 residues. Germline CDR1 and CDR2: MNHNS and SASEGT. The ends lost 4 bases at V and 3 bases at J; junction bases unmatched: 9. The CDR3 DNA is TGTGCCAGCAGTGGATCCATAAGCGGGGGGGGCTACGAGCAGTACTTC. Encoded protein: CASSGSISGGGYEQYF.

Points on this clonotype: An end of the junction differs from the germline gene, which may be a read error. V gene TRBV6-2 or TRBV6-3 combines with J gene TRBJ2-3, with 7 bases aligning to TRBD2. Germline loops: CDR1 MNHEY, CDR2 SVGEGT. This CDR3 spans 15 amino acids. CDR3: CASGYWGGSTGARYF. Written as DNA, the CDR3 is TGTGCCAGCGGTTACTGGGGGGGAAGCACAGGTGCGCGGTATTTT.

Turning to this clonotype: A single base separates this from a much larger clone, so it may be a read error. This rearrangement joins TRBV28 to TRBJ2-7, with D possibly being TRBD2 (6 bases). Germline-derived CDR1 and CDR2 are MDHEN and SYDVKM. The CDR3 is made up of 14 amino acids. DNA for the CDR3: TGTGCCAGCAGTTTTCGGGGGATACGCTACGAGCGGTACTTC. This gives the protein CASSFRGIRYERYF.

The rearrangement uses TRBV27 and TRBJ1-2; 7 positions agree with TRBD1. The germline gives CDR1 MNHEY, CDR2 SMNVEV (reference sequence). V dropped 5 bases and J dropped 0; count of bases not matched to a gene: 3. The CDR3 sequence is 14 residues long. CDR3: CASSPQGANYGYTF. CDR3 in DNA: TGTGCCAGCAGTCCCCAGGGGGCTAACTATGGCTACACCTTC.

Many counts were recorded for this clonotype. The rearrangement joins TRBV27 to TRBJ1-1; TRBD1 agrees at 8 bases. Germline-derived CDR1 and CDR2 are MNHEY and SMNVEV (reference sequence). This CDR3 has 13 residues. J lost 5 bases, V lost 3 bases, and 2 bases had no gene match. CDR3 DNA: TGTGCCAGCAGTTTGGACAGGGATACTGAAGCTTTCTTT. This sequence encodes CASSLDRDTEAFF.

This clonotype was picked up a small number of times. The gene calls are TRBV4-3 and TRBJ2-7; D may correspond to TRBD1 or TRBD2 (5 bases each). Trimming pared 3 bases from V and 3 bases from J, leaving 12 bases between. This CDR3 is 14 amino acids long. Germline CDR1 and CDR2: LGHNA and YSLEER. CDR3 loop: CASSHGTADYEQYF. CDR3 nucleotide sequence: TGCGCCAGCAGCCACGGGACCGCCGACTACGAGCAGTACTTC.

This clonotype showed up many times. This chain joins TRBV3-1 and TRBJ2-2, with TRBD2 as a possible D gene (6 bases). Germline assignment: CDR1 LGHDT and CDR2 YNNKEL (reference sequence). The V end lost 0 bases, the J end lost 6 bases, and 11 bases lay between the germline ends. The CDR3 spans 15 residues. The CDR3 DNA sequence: TGTGCCAGCAGCCAAGACCGGGACTCCCCCGGGGAGCTGTTTTTT. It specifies CASSQDRDSPGELFF.

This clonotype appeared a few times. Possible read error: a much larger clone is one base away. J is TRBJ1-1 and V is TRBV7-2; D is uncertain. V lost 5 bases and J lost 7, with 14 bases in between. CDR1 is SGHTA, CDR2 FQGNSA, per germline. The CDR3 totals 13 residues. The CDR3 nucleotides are TGTACCAGCAGCGTAAGGGTTCCCGTTGAAGCTTTCTTT. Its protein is CTSSVRVPVEAFF.

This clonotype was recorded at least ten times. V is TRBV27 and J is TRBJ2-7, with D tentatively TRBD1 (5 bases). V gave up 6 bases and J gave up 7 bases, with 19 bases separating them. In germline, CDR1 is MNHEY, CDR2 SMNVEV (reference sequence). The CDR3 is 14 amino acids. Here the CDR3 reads CASSPSPDSLEQYF. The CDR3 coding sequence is TGTGCCAGCAGCCCAAGCCCCGACAGTCTTGAGCAGTACTTC.

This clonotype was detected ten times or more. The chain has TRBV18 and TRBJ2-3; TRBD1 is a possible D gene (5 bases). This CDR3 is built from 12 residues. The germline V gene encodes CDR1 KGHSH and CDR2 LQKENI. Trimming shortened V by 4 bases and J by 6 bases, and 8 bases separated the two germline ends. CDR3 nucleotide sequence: TGTGCCAGCTCACGACCAGGGGATACGCAGTATTTT. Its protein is CASSRPGDTQYF.

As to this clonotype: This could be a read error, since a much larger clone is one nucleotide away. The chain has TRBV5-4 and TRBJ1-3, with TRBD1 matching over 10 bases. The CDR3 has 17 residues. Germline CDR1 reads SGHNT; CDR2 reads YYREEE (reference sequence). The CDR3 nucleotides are TGTGCCAACAGCTTGGATGGGACAGGGGTTTCTGGAAACACCATATATTTT. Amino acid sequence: CANSLDGTGVSGNTIYF.

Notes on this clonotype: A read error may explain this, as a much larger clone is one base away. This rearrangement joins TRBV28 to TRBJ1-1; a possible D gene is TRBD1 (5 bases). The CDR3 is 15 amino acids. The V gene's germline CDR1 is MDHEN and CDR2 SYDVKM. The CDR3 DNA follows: TGTGCCGGCAGTTTAGGGTCGGGGGGACGAACTGAAGCTTTCTTT. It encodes CAGSLGSGGRTEAFF.

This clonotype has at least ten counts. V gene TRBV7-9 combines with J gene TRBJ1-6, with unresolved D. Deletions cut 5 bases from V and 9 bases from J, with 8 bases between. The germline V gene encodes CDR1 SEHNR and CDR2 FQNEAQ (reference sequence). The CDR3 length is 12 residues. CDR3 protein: CASSPGVSPLHF. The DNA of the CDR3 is TGTGCCAGCAGCCCAGGTGTTTCACCCCTCCACTTT.

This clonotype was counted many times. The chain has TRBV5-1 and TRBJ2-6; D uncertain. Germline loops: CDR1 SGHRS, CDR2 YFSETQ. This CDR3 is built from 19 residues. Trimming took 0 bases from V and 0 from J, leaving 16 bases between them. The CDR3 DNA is TGCGCCAGCAGCTTGGCCCAGGTCATATTGGCCTCTGGGGCCAACGTCCTGACTTTC. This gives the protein CASSLAQVILASGANVLTF.

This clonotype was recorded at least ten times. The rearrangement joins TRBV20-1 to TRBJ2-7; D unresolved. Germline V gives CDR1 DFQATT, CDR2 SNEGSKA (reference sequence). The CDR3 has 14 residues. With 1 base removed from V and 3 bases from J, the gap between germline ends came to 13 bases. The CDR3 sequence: CSARVQSVDYEQYF. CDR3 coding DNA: TGCAGTGCTAGAGTTCAGAGTGTAGACTACGAGCAGTACTTC.

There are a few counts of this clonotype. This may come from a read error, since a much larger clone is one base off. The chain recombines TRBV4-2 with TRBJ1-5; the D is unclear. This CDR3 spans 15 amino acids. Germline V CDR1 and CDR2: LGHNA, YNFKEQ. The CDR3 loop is CASSQDVGSNQPQRF. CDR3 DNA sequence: TGTGCCAGCAGCCAAGATGTAGGTAGCAATCAGCCCCAGCGTTTT.

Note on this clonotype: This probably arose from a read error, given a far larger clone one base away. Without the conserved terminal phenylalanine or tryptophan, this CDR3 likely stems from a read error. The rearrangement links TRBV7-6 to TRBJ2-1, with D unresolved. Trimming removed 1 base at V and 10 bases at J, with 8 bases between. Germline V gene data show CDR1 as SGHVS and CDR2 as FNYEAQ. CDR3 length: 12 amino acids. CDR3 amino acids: CASSLGGGEQFL. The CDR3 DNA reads TGTGCCAGCAGCTTAGGAGGTGGAGAGCAGTTCCTC.

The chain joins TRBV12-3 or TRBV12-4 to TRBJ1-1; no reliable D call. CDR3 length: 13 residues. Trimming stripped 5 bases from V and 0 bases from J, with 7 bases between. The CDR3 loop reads CASSEVMNTEAFF. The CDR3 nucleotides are TGTGCCAGCAGTGAAGTGATGAACACTGAAGCTTTCTTT.

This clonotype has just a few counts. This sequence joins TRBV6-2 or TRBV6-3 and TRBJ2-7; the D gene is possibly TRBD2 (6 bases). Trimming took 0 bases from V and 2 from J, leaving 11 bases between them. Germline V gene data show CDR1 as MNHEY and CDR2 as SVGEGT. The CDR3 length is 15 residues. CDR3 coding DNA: TGTGCCAGCAGTTACTCGAGGGCGGGAACCTACGAGCAGTACTTC. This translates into CASSYSRAGTYEQYF.

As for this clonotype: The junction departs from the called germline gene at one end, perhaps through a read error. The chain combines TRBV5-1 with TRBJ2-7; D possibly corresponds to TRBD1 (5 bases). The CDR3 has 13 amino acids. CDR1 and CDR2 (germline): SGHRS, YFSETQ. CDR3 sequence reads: CASGFGQGYEQYF. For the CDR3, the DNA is TGCGCCAGCGGCTTTGGCCAGGGCTACGAGCAGTACTTC.